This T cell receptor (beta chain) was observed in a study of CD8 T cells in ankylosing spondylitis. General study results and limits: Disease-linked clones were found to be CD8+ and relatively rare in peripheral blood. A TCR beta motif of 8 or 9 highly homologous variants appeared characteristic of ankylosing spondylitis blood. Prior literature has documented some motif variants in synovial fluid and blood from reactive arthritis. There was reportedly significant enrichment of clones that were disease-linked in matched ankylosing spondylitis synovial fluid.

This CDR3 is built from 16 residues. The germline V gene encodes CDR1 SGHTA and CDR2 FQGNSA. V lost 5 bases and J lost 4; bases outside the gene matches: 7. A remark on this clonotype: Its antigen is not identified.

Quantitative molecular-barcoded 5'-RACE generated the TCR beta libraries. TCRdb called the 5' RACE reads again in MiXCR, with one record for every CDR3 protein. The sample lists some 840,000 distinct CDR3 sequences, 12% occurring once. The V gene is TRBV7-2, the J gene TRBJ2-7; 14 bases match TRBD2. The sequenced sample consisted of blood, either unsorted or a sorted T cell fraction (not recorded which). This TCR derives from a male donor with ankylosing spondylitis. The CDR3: CASSRTGTSGSYEQYF. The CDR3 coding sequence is TGTGCCAGCAGCCGGACCGGGACTAGCGGGAGTTACGAGCAGTACTTC.